This entry lists 5 T cell receptor beta chains sequenced from one sample in a study of regulatory T cells in long-lasting Graves disease. Time point defined: newly diagnosed GD, antithyroid drugs for less than 3 months. RNA isolated from PBMCs was used to make the TCR library. Libraries of TCR beta came from iRepertoire HTBI primers plus Arm-PCR of CDR3 regions. TCRdb re-called the multiplex PCR reads through MiXCR, storing one row per CDR3 protein. Of approximately 490,000 distinct CDR3 sequences detected, around 15% appear once; the ten largest clones hold 10% to 15%. Separately, the same data were catalogued under a study of T cells in Graves' hyperthyroidism and ophthalmopathy.

Specimen: peripheral blood mononuclear cells (PBMCs), collected at new diagnosis, from a patient treated with antithyroid drugs. The source is a man in his forties with Graves disease.

The chain couples TRBV9 to TRBJ2-7, with 9 bases lining up with TRBD2. There are 16 residues in the CDR3. The V segment lost 0 bases and the J segment 6 bases; nucleotides outside the gene matches: 10. Germline V gene sequence: CDR1 SGDLS, CDR2 YYNGEE. The CDR3 reads CASSVGTGTSRSEQYF. The DNA of the CDR3 is TGTGCCAGCAGCGTAGGAACCGGGACTAGCAGATCCGAGCAGTACTTC.

Of note for this clonotype: A clone one base away is much larger, so this may be a read error. This sequence joins TRBV6-1 and TRBJ2-1; D remains unclear. Germline V lookup: CDR1 MNHNS, CDR2 SASEGT. V lost 5 bases, J lost 2 bases, and 10 bases lay in between. This CDR3 has 14 amino acids. CDR3 in DNA: TGTGCCAGCAGTCATAACTGGGCCTACAATGAGCAGTTCTTC. Translated: CASSHNWAYNEQFF.

The chain couples TRBV20-1 to TRBJ1-2; weak D call: TRBD1 (6 bases). CDR1 DFQATT and CDR2 SNEGSKA come from the germline V gene (reference sequence). This CDR3 is built from 13 residues. V was pared by 6 bases and J by 2 bases, with 13 bases between. As DNA, the CDR3 is TGCAGTGCGTGGACAGCAGGAAACTATGGCTACACCTTC. Residues: CSAWTAGNYGYTF.

The CDR3 reads CASSLASLAGWYNEQFF. The CDR3 DNA is TGTGCCAGCAGCTTAGCGTCTCTAGCGGGATGGTACAATGAGCAGTTCTTC. This rearrangement joins TRBV7-2 to TRBJ2-1, with 9 bases fitting TRBD2. V shed 0 bases, J shed 4 bases, and the junction held 7 bases outside the gene matches. Germline V CDR1 and CDR2: SGHTA, FQGNSA. This CDR3 contains 17 residues.

This clonotype was seen a handful of times. The rearrangement joins TRBV25-1 to TRBJ2-7; D possibly corresponds to TRBD2 (6 bases). The CDR3 has 13 amino acids. The germline V gene encodes CDR1 MGHDK and CDR2 SYGVNS. V lost 7 bases and J 6 bases, leaving 16 bases between the germline ends. CDR3 region: CASTGLRGFEQYF. The CDR3 nucleotides read TGTGCCAGCACGGGACTGAGAGGCTTCGAGCAGTACTTC.